This is a list of T cell receptor beta chains from one sample in a study of T cells in Graves' hyperthyroidism and ophthalmopathy. TCRdb redid the calling of the multiplex PCR reads with MiXCR, one entry per CDR3 protein. The sample carries around 300,000 distinct CDR3 sequences, roughly 14% recorded once. Sequenced: blood. Receptors were obtained from a woman aged 30 to 39 with Graves' hyperthyroidism. CDR3s include the opening cysteine and the closing phenylalanine or tryptophan. Fields, in order: J gene, clone size, CDR3 length, D gene, V gene, CDR3 DNA, CDR3 protein. D genes are given only for firm matches. Not every row has a clone size; where given, it reads once, few, many or a size class.

J gene: TRBJ2-5
clone size: many
CDR3 length: 14
D gene: NA
V gene: TRBV12-3/TRBV12-4
CDR3 DNA: TGTGCCAGCAGTTTCGACGCCGGGGGAGAGACCCAGTACTTC
CDR3 protein: CASSFDAGGETQYF

J gene: TRBJ2-3
clone size: many
CDR3 length: 15
D gene: NA
V gene: TRBV15
CDR3 DNA: TGTGCCACCAGCAGAGAGGGTGCCCGCACAGGAACGCAGTATTTT
CDR3 protein: CATSREGARTGTQYF

J gene: TRBJ2-7
clone size: NA
CDR3 length: 14
D gene: TRBD2
V gene: TRBV7-9
CDR3 DNA: TGTGCCAGCAGCTTAGCCCTAGCGGAGAACGAGCAGTACTTC
CDR3 protein: CASSLALAENEQYF

J gene: TRBJ2-1
clone size: many
CDR3 length: 16
D gene: TRBD2
V gene: TRBV12-3/TRBV12-4
CDR3 DNA: TGTGCCAGCAGTCCAGGGGGTAGCGGGAGCTACAATGAGCAGTTCTTC
CDR3 protein: CASSPGGSGSYNEQFF

J gene: TRBJ2-1
clone size: few
CDR3 length: 12
D gene: NA
V gene: TRBV6-4
CDR3 DNA: TGTGCCAGCAGGCCCCGAGGCGCTGAGCAGTTCTTC
CDR3 protein: CASRPRGAEQFF

J gene: TRBJ2-7
clone size: few
CDR3 length: 17
D gene: NA
V gene: TRBV18
CDR3 DNA: TGTGCCAGCTCACCACTTACAGCGCCTAGCCGCTCCTACGAGCAGTACTTC
CDR3 protein: CASSPLTAPSRSYEQYF

J gene: TRBJ1-4
clone size: many
CDR3 length: 15
D gene: TRBD1
V gene: TRBV10-3
CDR3 DNA: TGTGCCATCAGTGAGTTGACAGGGCCCAATGAAAAACTGTTTTTT
CDR3 protein: CAISELTGPNEKLFF

J gene: TRBJ2-1
clone size: NA
CDR3 length: 14
D gene: TRBD1
V gene: TRBV6-1
CDR3 DNA: TGTGCCAGCAGCGTAGGACAGGAGTACAATGAGCAGTTCTTC
CDR3 protein: CASSVGQEYNEQFF

J gene: TRBJ2-3
clone size: NA
CDR3 length: 16
D gene: TRBD2
V gene: TRBV7-9
CDR3 DNA: TGTGCCAGCAGCCCCTCGGCGGGAGGATATGGAGATACGCAGTATTTT
CDR3 protein: CASSPSAGGYGDTQYF

J gene: TRBJ1-3
clone size: NA
CDR3 length: 14
D gene: NA
V gene: TRBV4-1
CDR3 DNA: TGCGCCAGCAGGATGGGACTGGTGAAGAGCACCATATATTTT
CDR3 protein: CASRMGLVKSTIYF

J gene: TRBJ2-7
clone size: many
CDR3 length: 16
D gene: NA
V gene: TRBV6-2/TRBV6-3
CDR3 DNA: TGTGCCAGCAGTTACGGGTTCGATCGGGGCTCCTACGAGCAGTACTTC
CDR3 protein: CASSYGFDRGSYEQYF

J gene: TRBJ1-1
clone size: many
CDR3 length: 16
D gene: NA
V gene: TRBV28
CDR3 DNA: TGTGCCAGCAGTCAGCTCGGGGGTTTGGGGAACACTGAAGCTTTCTTT
CDR3 protein: CASSQLGGLGNTEAFF

J gene: TRBJ2-3
clone size: NA
CDR3 length: 13
D gene: NA
V gene: TRBV30
CDR3 DNA: TGTGCCTGGAGTACGGGGGAGTGGGGTACGCAGTATTTT
CDR3 protein: CAWSTGEWGTQYF

J gene: TRBJ2-1
clone size: NA
CDR3 length: 15
D gene: NA
V gene: TRBV7-7
CDR3 DNA: TGTGCTAGCAGCCGATACTCCCACTCCTACAATGAGCAGTTCTTC
CDR3 protein: CASSRYSHSYNEQFF

J gene: TRBJ2-4
clone size: NA
CDR3 length: 15
D gene: TRBD1
V gene: TRBV7-3
CDR3 DNA: TGTGCCAGCAGCTTGACAGGGGCTGATAGGAACATTCAGTACTTC
CDR3 protein: CASSLTGADRNIQYF

J gene: TRBJ1-1
clone size: many
CDR3 length: 14
D gene: NA
V gene: TRBV28
CDR3 DNA: TGTGCCAGCAGTTTCCACCTTATGAACACTGAAGCTTTCTTT
CDR3 protein: CASSFHLMNTEAFF

J gene: TRBJ2-3
clone size: many
CDR3 length: 13
D gene: NA
V gene: TRBV12-3/TRBV12-4
CDR3 DNA: TGTGCCAGCAGCCCGGTGACAGTTCATACGCAGTATTTT
CDR3 protein: CASSPVTVHTQYF

J gene: TRBJ2-5
clone size: NA
CDR3 length: 14
D gene: TRBD1
V gene: TRBV19
CDR3 DNA: TGTGCCAGTAGTACGACAGGGACCCAAGAGACCCAGTACTTC
CDR3 protein: CASSTTGTQETQYF

J gene: TRBJ2-5
clone size: many
CDR3 length: 14
D gene: NA
V gene: TRBV6-1
CDR3 DNA: TGTGCCAGCCGTCAGGGGCACGCTAGGGAGACCCAGTACTTC
CDR3 protein: CASRQGHARETQYF

J gene: TRBJ1-1
clone size: many
CDR3 length: 13
D gene: NA
V gene: TRBV20-1
CDR3 DNA: TGCAGTGCTAGATTAGCAGGGGTAACTGAAGCTTTCTTT
CDR3 protein: CSARLAGVTEAFF

J gene: TRBJ1-4
clone size: NA
CDR3 length: 14
D gene: NA
V gene: TRBV20-1
CDR3 DNA: TGCAGTGCTCCCGCGCCCGCAACTAATGAAAAACTGTTTTTT
CDR3 protein: CSAPAPATNEKLFF

J gene: TRBJ2-1
clone size: many
CDR3 length: 16
D gene: NA
V gene: TRBV20-1
CDR3 DNA: TGCAGTGCTAGAGCACCCGGGGGTACCACCTACAATGAGCAGTTCTTC
CDR3 protein: CSARAPGGTTYNEQFF

J gene: TRBJ2-7
clone size: few
CDR3 length: 14
D gene: TRBD2
V gene: TRBV28
CDR3 DNA: TGTGCCAGCAGTTCCACGGGACTAGCGTATGAGCAGTACTTC
CDR3 protein: CASSSTGLAYEQYF

J gene: TRBJ2-5
clone size: few
CDR3 length: 15
D gene: NA
V gene: TRBV29-1
CDR3 DNA: TGCAGCGTTTGGTTTAGGGACCGACACGGGGAGACCCAGTACTTC
CDR3 protein: CSVWFRDRHGETQYF

J gene: TRBJ2-7
clone size: NA
CDR3 length: 11
D gene: NA
V gene: TRBV2
CDR3 DNA: TGTGCCAGTCACACCGCCTACGAGCAGTACTTC
CDR3 protein: CASHTAYEQYF

J gene: TRBJ2-1
clone size: many
CDR3 length: 15
D gene: NA
V gene: TRBV7-2
CDR3 DNA: TGTGCCAGCAGCCAGGACTCCTCCCCTTGGAATGAGCAGTTCTTC
CDR3 protein: CASSQDSSPWNEQFF

J gene: TRBJ1-2
clone size: once
CDR3 length: 14
D gene: NA
V gene: TRBV15
CDR3 DNA: TGTGCCACCAGCAGAGTGGTCGAGGCCTATGGCTACACCTTC
CDR3 protein: CATSRVVEAYGYTF

J gene: TRBJ1-2
clone size: many
CDR3 length: 13
D gene: TRBD1
V gene: TRBV11-2
CDR3 DNA: TGTGCCAGCAGCCGAGGGGGCTTTTATGGCTACACCTTC
CDR3 protein: CASSRGGFYGYTF

J gene: TRBJ2-2
clone size: NA
CDR3 length: 14
D gene: TRBD1
V gene: TRBV5-1
CDR3 DNA: TGCGCCAGCAGCTTCGCCGGGACAGCCGGGGAGCTGTTTTTT
CDR3 protein: CASSFAGTAGELFF

J gene: TRBJ2-1
clone size: NA
CDR3 length: 15
D gene: TRBD2
V gene: TRBV9
CDR3 DNA: TGTGCCAGCAGCGGAGGACTAGCGGAGGGGAATGAGCAGTTCTTC
CDR3 protein: CASSGGLAEGNEQFF

J gene: TRBJ2-1
clone size: many
CDR3 length: 15
D gene: TRBD2
V gene: TRBV12-3/TRBV12-4
CDR3 DNA: TGTGCCAGCAGTTTACTAGCGGGAGGGGACAATGAGCAGTTCTTC
CDR3 protein: CASSLLAGGDNEQFF

J gene: TRBJ2-2
clone size: few
CDR3 length: 14
D gene: NA
V gene: TRBV15
CDR3 DNA: TGTGCCACCAGCAGCGTGTGGGACACCGGGGAGCTGTTTTTT
CDR3 protein: CATSSVWDTGELFF

J gene: TRBJ2-1
clone size: NA
CDR3 length: 14
D gene: TRBD1
V gene: TRBV19
CDR3 DNA: TGTGCCAGTATTGGGACAGGGGGCCGGGATGAGCAGTTCTTC
CDR3 protein: CASIGTGGRDEQFF

J gene: TRBJ2-5
clone size: few
CDR3 length: 12
D gene: NA
V gene: TRBV12-3/TRBV12-4
CDR3 DNA: TGTGCCAGCAGAAGGGGGAGGGAGACCCAGTACTTC
CDR3 protein: CASRRGRETQYF

J gene: TRBJ2-1
clone size: few
CDR3 length: 15
D gene: NA
V gene: TRBV20-1
CDR3 DNA: TGCAGTGCTCGGCCGGGGGCGGGATATAAGAATGAGCAGTTCTTC
CDR3 protein: CSARPGAGYKNEQFF

J gene: TRBJ2-5
clone size: many
CDR3 length: 15
D gene: TRBD2
V gene: TRBV2
CDR3 DNA: TGTGCCAGCAGTGAAACCGGGACTAGCAAAGAGACCCAGTACTTC
CDR3 protein: CASSETGTSKETQYF

J gene: TRBJ2-5
clone size: many
CDR3 length: 17
D gene: TRBD2
V gene: TRBV28
CDR3 DNA: TGTGCCAGCAGTTTATGGGCAAGCGGGAGTAAGCGAGAGACCCAGTACTTC
CDR3 protein: CASSLWASGSKRETQYF

J gene: TRBJ2-1
clone size: many
CDR3 length: 14
D gene: TRBD1
V gene: TRBV20-1
CDR3 DNA: TGCAGTGCTAAATGGGACAGCTCCTACAATGAGCAGTTCTTC
CDR3 protein: CSAKWDSSYNEQFF

J gene: TRBJ2-1
clone size: many
CDR3 length: 16
D gene: TRBD2
V gene: TRBV20-1
CDR3 DNA: TGCAGTGCTAGAGATCTAATTAGCGGGAGATTTGATGAGCAGTTCTTC
CDR3 protein: CSARDLISGRFDEQFF

J gene: TRBJ2-2
clone size: many
CDR3 length: 13
D gene: NA
V gene: TRBV5-8
CDR3 DNA: TGTGCCAGCAGCTCGTCACTAGTCGGGGAGCTGTTTTTT
CDR3 protein: CASSSSLVGELFF

J gene: TRBJ2-2
clone size: few
CDR3 length: 16
D gene: TRBD2
V gene: TRBV12-3/TRBV12-4
CDR3 DNA: TGTGCCAGCAACCCGACTAGCGGGAGACGCACCGGGGAGCTGTTTTTT
CDR3 protein: CASNPTSGRRTGELFF

J gene: TRBJ2-1
clone size: NA
CDR3 length: 12
D gene: TRBD2
V gene: TRBV20-1
CDR3 DNA: TGCAGTGCTAGCACTAGCGATGATGAGCAGTTCTTC
CDR3 protein: CSASTSDDEQFF

J gene: TRBJ2-1
clone size: few
CDR3 length: 14
D gene: TRBD1
V gene: TRBV14
CDR3 DNA: TGTGCCAGCAGGGGACAGAGCTCCTACAATGAGCAGTTCTTC
CDR3 protein: CASRGQSSYNEQFF

J gene: TRBJ2-2
clone size: NA
CDR3 length: 15
D gene: TRBD2
V gene: TRBV2
CDR3 DNA: TGTGCCGGCGCACAGGGACTAGCGGGTACCGGGGAGCTGTTTTTT
CDR3 protein: CAGAQGLAGTGELFF

J gene: TRBJ1-1
clone size: many
CDR3 length: 11
D gene: NA
V gene: TRBV20-1
CDR3 DNA: TGCAGTGCTAGAGGGTGGATTGAAGCTTTCTTT
CDR3 protein: CSARGWIEAFF

J gene: TRBJ1-4
clone size: NA
CDR3 length: 14
D gene: NA
V gene: TRBV9
CDR3 DNA: TGTGCCAGCAGCGGAGGACAGTTTAATGAAGAACTGTTTTTT
CDR3 protein: CASSGGQFNEELFF

J gene: TRBJ2-7
clone size: few
CDR3 length: 11
D gene: TRBD2
V gene: TRBV9
CDR3 DNA: TGTGCCGGGGACTATCTCTACGAGCAGTACTTC
CDR3 protein: CAGDYLYEQYF

J gene: TRBJ2-1
clone size: many
CDR3 length: 14
D gene: TRBD2
V gene: TRBV20-1
CDR3 DNA: TGCAGTGGTGAATGGGCGGGAGGGTACAATGAGCAGTTCTTC
CDR3 protein: CSGEWAGGYNEQFF

J gene: TRBJ2-1
clone size: many
CDR3 length: 17
D gene: TRBD2
V gene: TRBV2
CDR3 DNA: TGTGCCAGCAGACGACACAGGACTAGCGGGGCCTACAATGAGCAGTTCTTC
CDR3 protein: CASRRHRTSGAYNEQFF

J gene: TRBJ2-2
clone size: many
CDR3 length: 17
D gene: NA
V gene: TRBV28
CDR3 DNA: TGTGCCAGCAGTTTACGCACCGGGACATATAACACCGGGGAGCTGTTTTTT
CDR3 protein: CASSLRTGTYNTGELFF

J gene: TRBJ1-1
clone size: NA
CDR3 length: 14
D gene: NA
V gene: TRBV5-8
CDR3 DNA: TGTGCCAGCAGCTTACTAACACAGGAACTTGAAGCTTTCTTT
CDR3 protein: CASSLLTQELEAFF

J gene: TRBJ2-1
clone size: NA
CDR3 length: 14
D gene: TRBD2
V gene: TRBV6-1
CDR3 DNA: TGTGCCAGCTTATGGACTAGCGGCTACAATGAGCAGTTCTTC
CDR3 protein: CASLWTSGYNEQFF

J gene: TRBJ1-6
clone size: few
CDR3 length: 14
D gene: NA
V gene: TRBV7-2
CDR3 DNA: TGTGCCAGCAGCACTCGTCAGGGAAGATCACCCCTCCACTTT
CDR3 protein: CASSTRQGRSPLHF

J gene: TRBJ2-1
clone size: many
CDR3 length: 13
D gene: TRBD2
V gene: TRBV7-9
CDR3 DNA: TGTGCCAGCAGCTTCGGCGGGAGCTCTGAGCAGTTCTTC
CDR3 protein: CASSFGGSSEQFF

J gene: TRBJ1-2
clone size: NA
CDR3 length: 12
D gene: TRBD1
V gene: TRBV30
CDR3 DNA: TGTGCCTGGCGCATCTCAGGGGGTGGCTACACCTTC
CDR3 protein: CAWRISGGGYTF